Listed below are T cell receptor beta chains from one sample, sequenced in a study of OX40 agonist ivuxolimab in advanced cancers. The assay was immunoSEQ multiplex PCR, and TCRdb's table has in-frame clones only and misses some. The sample lists roughly 60,000 clones, 85% to 90% occurring once. The material sequenced was CD4+ or CD8+ T cells sorted from blood, taken in a trial of the OX40 agonist ivuxolimab. Every receptor here comes from an adult with an advanced solid tumor such as melanoma, head and neck, liver or kidney cancer. The CDR3 runs from the conserved cysteine through the conserved F or W. D genes are given only for firm matches. The size of a clone is reported for some rows only, either as once, few or many, or as a class for expanded clones.

clone size,D gene,V gene,J gene,CDR3 DNA,CDR3 protein
once,.,TRBV11-2,TRBJ2-3,TGTGCCAGCAGCGCTGTGCGGGGTGGAGATACGCAGTATTTT,CASSAVRGGDTQYF
.,TRBD2,TRBV9,TRBJ2-3,TGTGCCAGCAGCGGCCAGACTAGCCGTAGCACAGATACGCAGTATTTT,CASSGQTSRSTDTQYF
.,.,TRBV28,TRBJ2-5,TGTGCCAGCAGTCCCGTTGCAGCATTTGAAGAGACCCAGTACTTC,CASSPVAAFEETQYF
.,.,TRBV27,TRBJ1-1,TGTGCCAGCAGTGCGCCTGGAGAGAACACTGAAGCTTTCTTT,CASSAPGENTEAFF
.,TRBD1,TRBV19,TRBJ2-5,TGTGCCAGTAGTGGCCCCGGGACAGGAGGACACGAGACCCAGTACTTC,CASSGPGTGGHETQYF
.,.,TRBV13,TRBJ2-5,TGTGCCAGCAGCCATCTAGCCGAGTTGGAGACCCAGTACTTC,CASSHLAELETQYF
.,TRBD1,TRBV27,TRBJ2-2,TGTGCCAGCCGGACAGGGTCCGGGGAGCTGTTTTTT,CASRTGSGELFF
.,.,TRBV6-5,TRBJ2-2,TGTGCCAGCAGTCCGGGACCATTAAACACCGGGGAGCTGTTTTTT,CASSPGPLNTGELFF
.,.,TRBV18,TRBJ2-7,TGTGCCAGCTCACTCCCAGGATATCCCTACGAGCAGTACTTC,CASSLPGYPYEQYF
.,TRBD2,TRBV11-2,TRBJ2-5,TGTGCCAGCAGCATACTAGCGGTTAGCCTCCAAGAGACCCAGTACTTC,CASSILAVSLQETQYF
.,.,TRBV9,TRBJ2-1,TGTGCCAGCAGCGTAACTGTCAATGAGCAGTTCTTC,CASSVTVNEQFF
.,TRBD2,TRBV2,TRBJ2-2,TGTGCCAGCCTCCTAGCGGGAGGGCTGCACACCGGGGAGCTGTTTTTT,CASLLAGGLHTGELFF
.,.,TRBV27,TRBJ2-7,TGTGCCAGCAGTTTAGGACGGCCCTACGAGCAGTACTTC,CASSLGRPYEQYF
.,.,TRBV5-1,TRBJ1-1,TGCGCCAGCAGCTTGGAATTTCCGATGAACACTGAAGCTTTCTTT,CASSLEFPMNTEAFF
.,.,TRBV30,TRBJ1-1,TGTGCCTGGAACAGGGACGGCACTGAAGCTTTCTTT,CAWNRDGTEAFF
once,TRBD2,TRBV5-1,TRBJ2-7,TGCGCCAGCAGCTTGTATAGCGGGCAAACCTACGAGCAGTACTTC,CASSLYSGQTYEQYF
.,.,TRBV30,TRBJ2-2,TGTGGCTGTGCTTACACCGGGGAGCTGTTTTTT,CGCAYTGELFF
.,.,TRBV27,TRBJ2-1,TGTGCCAGCAGTTTTAGTGGTGCACCGCCCAATGAGCAGTTCTTC,CASSFSGAPPNEQFF
.,.,TRBV7-6,TRBJ2-3,TGTGCCAGCAGCTCCCGAGGCTCAGATACGCAGTATTTT,CASSSRGSDTQYF
.,.,TRBV9,TRBJ2-1,TGTGCCAGCAGCGTAGGTAGCGGCCCGTACTACAATGAGCAGTTCTTC,CASSVGSGPYYNEQFF
.,.,TRBV14,TRBJ1-4,TGTGCCAGCAGCCAAGATATCGGGGGCAACGAAAAACTGTTTTTT,CASSQDIGGNEKLFF
.,.,TRBV27,TRBJ2-4,TGTGCCAGCAGTTTACGCAGGGATTACGGAAACATTCAGTACTTC,CASSLRRDYGNIQYF
.,TRBD2,TRBV7-9,TRBJ2-7,TGTGCCAGCAGTTACCCCCTAGCGGGAGGGCGTTACGAGCAGTACTTC,CASSYPLAGGRYEQYF
.,.,TRBV5-5,TRBJ2-7,TGTGCCAGCAGCTCCGTATACGAGCAGTACTTC,CASSSVYEQYF
.,TRBD1,TRBV30,TRBJ1-2,TGTGCCTGGAGTGTAGCTGGGACAGGGGCCCTCTATGGCTACACCTTC,CAWSVAGTGALYGYTF
.,.,TRBV30,TRBJ2-4,TGTGCCTATGAGCCCCACACCAAAAACATTCAGTACTTC,CAYEPHTKNIQYF
.,TRBD1,TRBV6-5,TRBJ2-7,TGTGCCAGCAGTTATGGGGACAGCTACGAGCAGTACTTC,CASSYGDSYEQYF
.,.,TRBV7-8,TRBJ1-4,TGTGCCAGCAGCTTAGGTGTGTGGAATGAAAAACTGTTTTTT,CASSLGVWNEKLFF
.,TRBD1,TRBV19,TRBJ1-2,TGTGCCAGTAGCGACAGGGTATACAACTATGGCTACACCTTC,CASSDRVYNYGYTF
.,.,TRBV5-1,TRBJ2-7,TGCGCCAGCAGCTTGCAAGCGGGTGCCTACGAGCAGTACTTC,CASSLQAGAYEQYF
.,.,TRBV19,TRBJ1-1,TGTGCCAGTAATCCCGGGGGCACTGAAGCTTTCTTT,CASNPGGTEAFF
.,TRBD1,TRBV18,TRBJ1-2,TGTGCCAGCTCACCCATCCCGGGACAGGGGGAGAGTTATGATGGCTACACCTTC,CASSPIPGQGESYDGYTF
.,.,TRBV27,TRBJ1-5,TGTGCCAGCAGTCCATACCCCCAGGGTCAGCCCCAGCATTTT,CASSPYPQGQPQHF
once,.,TRBV27,TRBJ2-5,TGTGCCAGCAGCCTCTATCGGGACGGAGAGACCCAGTACTTC,CASSLYRDGETQYF
.,TRBD2,TRBV4-2,TRBJ2-7,TGTGCCAGCAGCCAAGACGCGGGAGTACTAACCTACGAGCAGTACTTC,CASSQDAGVLTYEQYF
many,.,TRBV19,TRBJ1-1,TGTGCCAGTAGCAAGTCGTCGGTCACTGAAGCTTTCTTT,CASSKSSVTEAFF
.,TRBD1,TRBV7-6,TRBJ2-7,TGTGCCAGCAGCTTAGGAGAGCACAGGGGCGAGCAGTACTTC,CASSLGEHRGEQYF
.,TRBD1,TRBV10-2,TRBJ1-2,TGCGCCAGCAGTGACCCCCCCACACAGGGGCTAGATGGCTACACCTTC,CASSDPPTQGLDGYTF
once,.,TRBV27,TRBJ2-2,TGTGCCAGCAGTTTCGGGGCAGGCCTGAGAACCGGGGAGCTGTTTTTT,CASSFGAGLRTGELFF
.,.,TRBV19,TRBJ2-7,TGTGCCAGTAGTTTCGGACAGAGCTCCTACGAGCAGTACTTC,CASSFGQSSYEQYF
once,TRBD2,TRBV7-9,TRBJ2-7,TGTGCCAGCGGAACGGTGCGGGAGGGCTCCTACGAGCAGTACTTC,CASGTVREGSYEQYF
once,.,TRBV7-9,TRBJ2-7,TGTGCCAGCAGCCCACCATCTGGATCCGCATCCTACGAGCAGTACTTC,CASSPPSGSASYEQYF
.,.,TRBV29-1,TRBJ2-3,TGCAGCACCAAGTTCCGGGATACCCCACAACATACGCAGTATTTT,CSTKFRDTPQHTQYF
.,.,TRBV11-3,TRBJ2-1,TGTGCCAGCAGCTTTGTGGCTGGGGGTGAGCAGTTCTTC,CASSFVAGGEQFF
.,TRBD1,TRBV28,TRBJ2-7,TGTGCCAGCAGGACAGGGATCGACTCCTACGAGCAGTACTTC,CASRTGIDSYEQYF
.,.,TRBV5-6,TRBJ1-6,TGTGCCAGCACCTCCTCGGGGGGGGGCCATAATTCACCCCTCCACTTT,CASTSSGGGHNSPLHF